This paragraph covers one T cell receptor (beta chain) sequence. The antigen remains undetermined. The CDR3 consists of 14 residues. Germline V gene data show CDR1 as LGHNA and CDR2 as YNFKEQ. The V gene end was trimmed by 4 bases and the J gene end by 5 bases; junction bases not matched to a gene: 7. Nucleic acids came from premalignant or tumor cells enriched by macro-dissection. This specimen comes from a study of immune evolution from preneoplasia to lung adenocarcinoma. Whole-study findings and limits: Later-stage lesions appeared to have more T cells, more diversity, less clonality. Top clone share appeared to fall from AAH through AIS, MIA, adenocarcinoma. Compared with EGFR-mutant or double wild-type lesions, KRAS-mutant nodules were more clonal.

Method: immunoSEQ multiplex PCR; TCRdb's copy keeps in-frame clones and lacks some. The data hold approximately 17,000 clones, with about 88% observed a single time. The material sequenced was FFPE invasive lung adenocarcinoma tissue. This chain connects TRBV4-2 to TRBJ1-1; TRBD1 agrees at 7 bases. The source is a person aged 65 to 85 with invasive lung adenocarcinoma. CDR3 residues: CASSPGTARTEAFF. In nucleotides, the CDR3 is TGTGCCAGCAGCCCTGGGACAGCCAGAACTGAAGCTTTCTTT.